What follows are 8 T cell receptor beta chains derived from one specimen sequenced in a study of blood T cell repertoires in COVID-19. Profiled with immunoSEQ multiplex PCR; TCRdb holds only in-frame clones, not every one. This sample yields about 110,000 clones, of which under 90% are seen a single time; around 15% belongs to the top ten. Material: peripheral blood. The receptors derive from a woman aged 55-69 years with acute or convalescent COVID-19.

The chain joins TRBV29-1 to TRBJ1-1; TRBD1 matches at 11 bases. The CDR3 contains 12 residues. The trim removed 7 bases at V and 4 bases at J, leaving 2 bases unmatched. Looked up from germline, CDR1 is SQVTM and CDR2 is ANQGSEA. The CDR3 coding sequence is TGCAGCGCCGGGACAGGGGGCACTGAAGCTTTCTTT. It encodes CSAGTGGTEAFF.

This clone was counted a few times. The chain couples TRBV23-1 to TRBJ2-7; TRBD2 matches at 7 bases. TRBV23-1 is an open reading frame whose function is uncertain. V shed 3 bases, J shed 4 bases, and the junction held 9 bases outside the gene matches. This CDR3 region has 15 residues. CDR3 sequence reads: CASSHRPSGKYEQYF. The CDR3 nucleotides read TGCGCCAGCAGTCACCGCCCTAGCGGAAAATACGAGCAGTACTTC.

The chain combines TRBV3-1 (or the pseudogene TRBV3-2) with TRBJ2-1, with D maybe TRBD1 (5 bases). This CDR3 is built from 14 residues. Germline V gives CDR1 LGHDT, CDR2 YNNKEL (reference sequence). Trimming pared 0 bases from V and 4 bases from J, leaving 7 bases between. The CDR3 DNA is TGTGCCAGCAGCCAAGACAGGGCTTACAATGAGCAGTTCTTC. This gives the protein CASSQDRAYNEQFF.

The CDR3 bases are TGTGCCAGCAGTGAAGGGGACAGGGGGCTTACCGGGGAGCTGTTTTTT. Translated, it gives CASSEGDRGLTGELFF. The V gene is TRBV2, the J gene TRBJ2-2; the match to TRBD1 covers 12 bases. Germline V gene lookup returns CDR1 SNHLY and CDR2 FYNNEI. The CDR3 length is 16 residues. The ends lost 1 base at V and 5 bases at J; junction bases unmatched: 2. Full variable domain (rest looked up from reference TRBV2 and TRBJ2-2): EPEVTQTPSHQVTQMGQEVILRCVPISNHLYFYWYRQILGQKVEFLVSFYNNEISEKSEIFDDQFSVERPDGSNFTLKIRSTKLEDSAMYFCASSEGDRGLTGELFFGEGSRLTVL.

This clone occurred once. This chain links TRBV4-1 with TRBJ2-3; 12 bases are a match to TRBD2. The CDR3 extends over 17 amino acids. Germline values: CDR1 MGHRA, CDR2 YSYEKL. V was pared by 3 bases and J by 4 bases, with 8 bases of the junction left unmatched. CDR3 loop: CASSQGILAGGPDTQYF. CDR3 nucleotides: TGCGCCAGCAGCCAGGGGATACTAGCGGGAGGCCCAGATACGCAGTATTTT.

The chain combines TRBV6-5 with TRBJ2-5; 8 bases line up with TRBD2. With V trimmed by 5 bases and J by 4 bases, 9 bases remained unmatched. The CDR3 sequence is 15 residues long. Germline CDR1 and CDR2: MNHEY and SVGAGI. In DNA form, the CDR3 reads TGTGCCAGCAGTCGAGCGGGAGAATCGGTAGAGACCCAGTACTTC. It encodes CASSRAGESVETQYF.

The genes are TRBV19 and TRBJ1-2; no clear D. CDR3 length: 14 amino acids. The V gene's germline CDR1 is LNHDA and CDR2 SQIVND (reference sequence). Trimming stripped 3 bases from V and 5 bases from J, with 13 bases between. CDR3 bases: TGTGCCAGTAGTATCACCCAGGTTCGGTATGGCTACACCTTC. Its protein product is CASSITQVRYGYTF. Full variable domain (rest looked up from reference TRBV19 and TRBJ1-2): DGGITQSPKYLFRKEGQNVTLSCEQNLNHDAMYWYRQDPGQGLRLIYYSQIVNDFQKGDIAEGYSVSREKKESFPLTVTSAQKNPTAFYLCASSITQVRYGYTFGSGTRLTVV.

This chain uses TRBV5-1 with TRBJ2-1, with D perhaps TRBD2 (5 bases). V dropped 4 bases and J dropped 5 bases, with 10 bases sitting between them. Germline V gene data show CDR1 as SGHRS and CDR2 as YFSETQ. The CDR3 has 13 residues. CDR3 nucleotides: TGCGCCAGCAGCCCTCGGACTGACAATGAGCAGTTCTTC. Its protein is CASSPRTDNEQFF.